A selection of T cell receptor beta chains follows, all from one sample in a study of post-analysis software for immune sequencing data. A single record per CDR3 protein comes from TCRdb applying MiXCR to the PCR reads. The sample lists about 680,000 distinct CDR3 sequences; approximately 60% were seen once. What was sequenced was blood. The source is a girl aged 2 to 9 with multiple sclerosis. CDR3s leave out the opening cysteine and the closing phenylalanine or tryptophan.

TRBV7-9	TRBJ1-1	ASSLSGTGTTEAF
TRBV7-2	TRBJ2-7	ASSIGLAGLPVDEQY
TRBV20-1	TRBJ2-3	SARVGGRLADTQY
TRBV20-1	TRBJ2-1	SARGQGVSSYNEQF
TRBV7-9	TRBJ1-5	ASSLGREEGQPQH
TRBV5-1	TRBJ2-3	ASSLTISPTDTQY
TRBV10-3	TRBJ1-5	AIGETMDQPQH
TRBV4-2	TRBJ2-7	ASSQDWGGGALGRNEQY
TRBV4-1	TRBJ2-7	ASSQKSEASFYEQY
TRBV15	TRBJ2-1	ATSRDLVASGDNEQF
TRBV27	NA	ASSSARGVNEQY
TRBV13	TRBJ2-4	ASSSASTQGRSKSIQY
TRBV20-1	TRBJ2-1	SARSGTGRLYEQF
TRBV21-1	TRBJ2-5	ASSKGRRNQETQY
TRBV12-3/TRBV12-4	TRBJ2-3	ASREREAGDTQY
TRBV27	TRBJ2-1	ASSETSGRSEQF
TRBV12-3/TRBV12-4	NA	ASSLAGSGYEQY
TRBV20-1	TRBJ2-5	SQHPPYQETQY
TRBV24-1	TRBJ2-5	ATSDSGQGGETQY
TRBV14	TRBJ1-2	ASSQGGQNYGYT
TRBV7-8	TRBJ2-5	ASSLSRGAGGTQY
TRBV15	TRBJ2-3	ATSRTRTGSADTQY
TRBV6-2/TRBV6-3	TRBJ2-1	ASSDSNLAQF
TRBV20-1	TRBJ2-5	SARPGHLQETQY
TRBV5-1	TRBJ2-3	ASSLDRVSPSTDTQY
TRBV6-2/TRBV6-3	NA	ASRTRLIRDLLSYEQY
TRBV3-1	TRBJ2-1	ASRDSSASSYNEQF
TRBV29-1	TRBJ1-1	NARMTEAF
TRBV4-2	TRBJ1-2	ASSQDWAPSNYGYT
TRBV5-1	TRBJ1-1	ASSGTGQGFEAF
TRBV7-2	TRBJ1-2	ASSYRDRANGYT
TRBV29-1	TRBJ2-7	SVELGQGVEQY
TRBV2	TRBJ2-7	AIGGSYEQY
TRBV7-3	TRBJ2-1	ASSPVGQGAHNEQF
TRBV7-3	TRBJ1-2	ASSLNAGSTIYT
TRBV14	TRBJ2-1	ASSHSREARYNEQF
TRBV12-3/TRBV12-4	TRBJ1-2	ASSKGQDYGYT
TRBV5-1	TRBJ2-1	ASSLSGLARNEQF
TRBV10-2	TRBJ2-7	ASGTSGPREQY
TRBV6-5	TRBJ1-4	ASRPGQVNEKLF
TRBV11-1	TRBJ2-7	ASRASGTYEQY
TRBV29-1	TRBJ1-1	SVEAGGMNTEAF
TRBV7-2	TRBJ2-1	ASRRPGTTVNEQF
TRBV24-1	TRBJ2-1	AASDLPNEQF
TRBV4-3	TRBJ2-6	ASSQEWGGLGANVLT
TRBV7-9	TRBJ2-7	ASSPEGVHEQY
TRBV14	TRBJ2-1	ASSRLADNEQF
TRBV6-5	TRBJ2-1	ASSYPTGYEQF
TRBV12-3/TRBV12-4	TRBJ2-1	ASLPGGDNEQF
TRBV12-3/TRBV12-4	TRBJ2-7	ASSPSKYEQY
TRBV6-5	TRBJ2-7	ASSSGTGLWEQY
TRBV20-1	TRBJ2-1	SARDPGLAGNNEQF
TRBV20-1	TRBJ2-4	SATLAPKNIRY
TRBV20-1	TRBJ2-3	SANEGAADTQY
TRBV7-2	NA	ASKSGGRKTQY
TRBV5-1	TRBJ2-4	ASSLGGGDIQY
TRBV11-2	TRBJ2-7	ASSSLQTNGSSYEQY